Listed here are 20 T cell receptor beta chains from one sample, sequenced in a study of T cells in Graves' hyperthyroidism and ophthalmopathy. Amplified regions were TCR beta CDR3 sequences from RNA transcripts. Using the HTBI primer set, a first-round RT-PCR was run on the TCR CDR3. A single record per CDR3 protein comes from TCRdb applying MiXCR to the multiplex PCR reads. This table holds approximately 600,000 distinct CDR3 sequences, roughly 16% found once. Sequencing was carried out using blood. The source of these receptors is a woman aged 30 to 39 with Graves' hyperthyroidism.

This clonotype was seen ten or more times. The chain joins TRBV7-3 to TRBJ2-2; no definite D call. The V gene's germline CDR1 is SGHTA and CDR2 FQGTGA. The V and J ends lost 2 bases and 4 bases respectively, with 8 bases between them. This CDR3 is built from 14 residues. In nucleotides, the CDR3 is TGTGCCAGCAGCTTATCCCACAGCACCGGGGAGCTGTTTTTT. This translates into CASSLSHSTGELFF.

This clonotype was detected many times. The chain joins TRBV28 to TRBJ2-7; weak D call: TRBD1 (6 bases). The CDR3 is 15 residues long. V lost 5 bases, J lost 2 bases, and 16 bases lay in between. CDR1 and CDR2 (germline): MDHEN, SYDVKM. Written as DNA, the CDR3 is TGTGCCAGCAGTCCATCACAGGGTTTAGCCTACGAGCAGTACTTC. Its protein is CASSPSQGLAYEQYF.

This clonotype was picked up a small number of times. The genes are TRBV27 and TRBJ1-3; D is perhaps TRBD1 (5 bases). The germline CDR1 and CDR2 sequences are MNHEY and SMNVEV (reference sequence). This CDR3 spans 17 amino acids. V was shortened by 8 bases and J by 0 bases, with 20 bases between the two germline ends. CDR3 sequence: CASYPLGGPISGNTIYF. The CDR3 DNA is TGTGCCAGCTACCCCCTGGGGGGTCCCATCTCTGGAAACACCATATATTTT.

This clonotype was seen more than once but under ten times. This sequence joins TRBV19 and TRBJ2-7; weak D call: TRBD1 (5 bases). Between the trimmed V and J ends, which lost 3 bases and 2 bases, there was a span of 17 bases. The CDR3 extends over 16 amino acids. Looked up from germline, CDR1 is LNHDA and CDR2 is SQIVND (reference sequence). CDR3 residues: CASSIGSGLVTYEQYF. The CDR3 bases are TGTGCCAGTAGTATTGGGTCAGGGTTGGTCACCTACGAGCAGTACTTC. Variable domain in full (rest from reference TRBV19 and TRBJ2-7): DGGITQSPKYLFRKEGQNVTLSCEQNLNHDAMYWYRQDPGQGLRLIYYSQIVNDFQKGDIAEGYSVSREKKESFPLTVTSAQKNPTAFYLCASSIGSGLVTYEQYFGPGTRLTVT.

This clonotype appeared many times. The V call is TRBV11-3, the J call TRBJ2-5, with 8 bases matching TRBD2. The CDR3 runs to 14 residues. The V and J ends lost 5 bases and 5 bases, in that order; junction bases with no gene match: 7. Germline V CDR1 and CDR2: SGHNT, YENEEA. In DNA, the CDR3 is TGTGCCAGCAGCAGCCGCGGGGGGTGGGAGACCCAGTACTTC. It specifies CASSSRGGWETQYF.

The chain uses TRBV20-1 and TRBJ2-6; 7 nucleotides agree with TRBD1. Unmatched junction bases numbered 6, after V lost 7 bases and J lost 0 bases. The CDR3 covers 15 residues. Germline CDR1 reads DFQATT; CDR2 reads SNEGSKA (reference sequence). CDR3 loop: CSVLGQLSGANVLTF. CDR3 bases: TGCAGTGTCCTGGGACAGCTCTCTGGGGCCAACGTCCTGACTTTC.

In this sample, this clonotype turned up many times. The chain combines TRBV5-6 with TRBJ1-4; 11 bases are a match to TRBD1. The CDR3 is made up of 15 amino acids. Germline assignment: CDR1 SGHDT and CDR2 YYEEEE. J lost 8 bases, V lost 5 bases, and 8 bases had no gene match. As DNA, the CDR3 is TGTGCCAGCAGTTTCGGACAGGGGGCGAAAGAAAAACTGTTTTTT. Its protein is CASSFGQGAKEKLFF.

For this clonotype: Possible read error: a much larger clone is one base away. The rearrangement joins TRBV13 to TRBJ2-4, with TRBD1 matching 7 bases. The CDR3 is 13 amino acids. Germline CDR1 is PRHDT and CDR2 is FYEKMQ (reference sequence). The CDR3 DNA reads as TGTGCCAGCAGGCCCGACAACAGGGGCATTCGGTACTTC. It yields the protein CASRPDNRGIRYF.

This clonotype was seen a handful of times. The chain employs TRBV25-1 and TRBJ1-2; D perhaps matches TRBD1 (5 bases). Germline V lookup: CDR1 MGHDK, CDR2 SYGVNS. The CDR3 runs 14 residues. Trimming pared 7 bases from V and 8 bases from J, leaving 20 bases between. In nucleotides, the CDR3 is TGTGCCAGCACCGGAATCAAAGGGGAGGGGGGCTACACCTTC. It encodes CASTGIKGEGGYTF.

There are many counts of this clonotype. V usage is TRBV5-1 and J usage is TRBJ2-1; no clear D. Trimming left V 5 bases short and J 0 bases short, with 6 bases between. There are 13 residues in the CDR3. Germline V gene sequence: CDR1 SGHRS, CDR2 YFSETQ. CDR3 protein: CASRESSYNEQFF. The CDR3 DNA reads as TGCGCCAGCAGGGAGTCCTCCTACAATGAGCAGTTCTTC.

The genes are TRBV5-4 and TRBJ1-1; a possible D gene is TRBD1 (5 bases). The germline V gene has CDR1 SGHNT and CDR2 YYREEE (reference sequence). V was clipped by 7 bases and J by 4 bases, with 17 bases between them. The length of the CDR3 is 14 residues. The CDR3 sequence is CASGVGGAGTEAFF. CDR3 DNA sequence: TGTGCCAGCGGGGTGGGAGGGGCTGGCACTGAAGCTTTCTTT. The complete variable domain, with remaining parts taken from reference TRBV5-4 and TRBJ1-1, reads ETGVTQSPTHLIKTRGQQVTLRCSSQSGHNTVSWYQQALGQGPQFIFQYYREEENGRGNFPPRFSGLQFPNYSSELNVNALELDDSALYLCASGVGGAGTEAFFGQGTRLTVV.

This clonotype has a handful of counts. The gene calls are TRBV7-2 and TRBJ1-6, with D possibly being TRBD1 (6 bases). V lost 5 bases and J 8 bases, leaving 16 bases between the germline ends. Germline V lookup: CDR1 SGHTA, CDR2 FQGNSA. CDR3 length: 15 residues. CDR3 sequence: CASSDGIGQYSPLHF. CDR3 sequence (DNA): TGTGCCAGCAGCGACGGGATAGGACAGTATTCACCCCTCCACTTT.

This clonotype appeared a few times. V and J are TRBV9 and TRBJ2-1; 8 bases are shared with TRBD2. The J segment lost 5 bases and the V segment lost 3 bases, leaving 16 bases of the junction unmatched. The CDR3 runs to 18 residues. Per germline, CDR1 SGDLS and CDR2 YYNGEE. CDR3 nucleotide sequence: TGTGCCAGCAGCGGAGCACCCCTCAAACCAGCGGGAGACAATGAGCAGTTCTTC. Its protein is CASSGAPLKPAGDNEQFF.

This clonotype occurred a few times. This chain connects TRBV25-1 to TRBJ1-1; D is perhaps TRBD1 (5 bases). In germline, CDR1 is MGHDK, CDR2 SYGVNS. The CDR3 extends over 14 amino acids. Between the trimmed V and J ends, which lost 2 bases and 4 bases, there was a span of 11 bases. CDR3 protein: CASSENRQSTEAFF. CDR3 in DNA: TGTGCCAGCAGTGAAAATCGACAGTCCACTGAAGCTTTCTTT.

V and J are TRBV19 and TRBJ1-4; D unresolved. Germline CDR1 is LNHDA and CDR2 is SQIVND (reference sequence). V was clipped by 5 bases and J by 3 bases, with 13 bases between them. The CDR3 runs 15 residues. This CDR3 reads CASSWTDEANEKLFF. In DNA, the CDR3 is TGTGCCAGTAGTTGGACGGACGAAGCTAATGAAAAACTGTTTTTT.

With regard to this clonotype: A much larger clonotype is one base distant, so this may be a read error. V gene TRBV12-3 or TRBV12-4 combines with J gene TRBJ2-1, with TRBD2 identical over 7 bases. This CDR3 contains 14 residues. The CDR3 here is CASGLVTSRNEQFF. CDR3 nucleotide sequence: TGTGCCAGCGGTTTAGTGACTAGCAGGAATGAGCAGTTCTTC.

V is TRBV5-8 and J is TRBJ1-2; 9 nucleotides line up with TRBD1. This CDR3 has 15 amino acids. V lost 5 bases, J lost 8 bases, and 13 bases stayed unmatched. Germline V gene lookup returns CDR1 SGHTS and CDR2 YDEGEE. The CDR3 loop is CASRDRTGDISGYTF. For the CDR3, the DNA is TGTGCCAGCAGGGACCGGACAGGGGATATTAGCGGCTACACCTTC.

The chain couples TRBV18 to TRBJ2-7, with no clear D. Germline values: CDR1 KGHSH, CDR2 LQKENI. V dropped 2 bases and J dropped 5 bases, with 7 bases sitting between them. This CDR3 comprises 12 residues. The CDR3 sequence is CASSPSWDEQYF. The CDR3 DNA reads TGTGCCAGCTCACCAAGCTGGGACGAGCAGTACTTC.

This clonotype was observed many times. The junction departs from germline at one end; a sequencing error may be responsible. The chain has TRBV2 and TRBJ1-2; D ambiguous. The CDR3 has 13 amino acids. CDR1 and CDR2 (germline): SNHLY, FYNNEI. In DNA form, the CDR3 reads TGTGCCAGCAGCGAAGGACGGCACTATGGCTACACCTTC. Translated, it gives CASSEGRHYGYTF.

In its sample, this clonotype was seen many times. The rearrangement joins TRBV4-1 to TRBJ1-2, with 7 bases fitting TRBD1. The V gene end was trimmed by 2 bases and the J gene end by 6 bases; junction bases not matched to a gene: 6. This CDR3 comprises 14 residues. Germline CDR1 reads MGHRA; CDR2 reads YSYEKL. Here the CDR3 DNA reads TGCGCCAGCAGCCAATTTGGTCAGGGGGATGGCTACACCTTC. Translated: CASSQFGQGDGYTF.